This T cell receptor beta chain appears in the sequencing data of a study of control samples from healthy donors and cancer patients (dated by TCRdb to 2020 to 2021). Details on this clone: Its antigen is still unknown. No per-base quality is available; no much larger clone lies one base away.

V loses 5 bases, J loses 0 bases, and the germline ends lie 15 bases apart. In the germline V gene, CDR1 corresponds to SGHTA and CDR2 to FQGNSA. The CDR3 starts with the cysteine, ends with the phenylalanine, and has 16 residues. This entry keeps only the CDR3 DNA: 48 bases, framed from base 1. The library was prepared using the immunoSEQ multiplex PCR assay. As stored in TCRdb, this immuneACCESS dataset retains in-frame rearrangements with V and J assigned. A fraction of the clones does not appear; measured against another copy, unresolved V genes explain less than half of the discrepancy, and the remainder lacks a known reason. Within this sample are tens of thousands of clones, with about nine tenths of them counted one time only. About 14% of the sample is taken by the ten largest.

Input material: PBMCs. The rearranged chain carries TRBV7-2 and TRBJ2-3; the D gene identity is not certain. This TCR was recovered from a man between 60 and 75 years old with head and neck cancer. The DNA reads TGTGCCAGCAGCCGCAGCTACTTGTCTAGCACAGATACGCAGTATTTT. It encodes CASSRSYLSSTDTQYF.